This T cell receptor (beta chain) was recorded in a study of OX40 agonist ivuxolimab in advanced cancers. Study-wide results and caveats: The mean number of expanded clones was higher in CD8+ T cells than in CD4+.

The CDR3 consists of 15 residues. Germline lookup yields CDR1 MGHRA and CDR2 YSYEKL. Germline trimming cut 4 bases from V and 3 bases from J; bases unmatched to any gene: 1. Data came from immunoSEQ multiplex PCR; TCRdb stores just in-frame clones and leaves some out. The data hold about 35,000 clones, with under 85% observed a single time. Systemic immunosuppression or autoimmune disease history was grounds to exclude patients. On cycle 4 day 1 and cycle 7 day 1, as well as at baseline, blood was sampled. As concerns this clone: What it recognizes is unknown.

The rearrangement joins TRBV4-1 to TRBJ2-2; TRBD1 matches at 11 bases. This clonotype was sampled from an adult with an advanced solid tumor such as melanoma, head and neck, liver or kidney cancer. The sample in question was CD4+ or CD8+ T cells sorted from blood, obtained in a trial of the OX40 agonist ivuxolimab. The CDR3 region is CASSRDRGDTGELFF. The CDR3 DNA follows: TGCGCCAGCAGCCGGGACAGGGGGGACACCGGGGAGCTGTTTTTT.